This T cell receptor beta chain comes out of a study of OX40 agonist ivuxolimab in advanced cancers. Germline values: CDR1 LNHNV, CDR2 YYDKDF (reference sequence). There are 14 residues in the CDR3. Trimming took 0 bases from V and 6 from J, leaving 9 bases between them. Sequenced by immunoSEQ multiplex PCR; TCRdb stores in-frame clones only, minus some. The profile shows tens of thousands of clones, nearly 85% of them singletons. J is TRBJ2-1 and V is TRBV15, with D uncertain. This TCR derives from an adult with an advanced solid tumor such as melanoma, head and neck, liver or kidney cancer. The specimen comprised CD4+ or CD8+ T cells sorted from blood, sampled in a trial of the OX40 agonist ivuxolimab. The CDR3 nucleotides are TGTGCCACCAGCAGAGATTGGGGTTCCAATGAGCAGTTCTTC. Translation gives CATSRDWGSNEQFF.